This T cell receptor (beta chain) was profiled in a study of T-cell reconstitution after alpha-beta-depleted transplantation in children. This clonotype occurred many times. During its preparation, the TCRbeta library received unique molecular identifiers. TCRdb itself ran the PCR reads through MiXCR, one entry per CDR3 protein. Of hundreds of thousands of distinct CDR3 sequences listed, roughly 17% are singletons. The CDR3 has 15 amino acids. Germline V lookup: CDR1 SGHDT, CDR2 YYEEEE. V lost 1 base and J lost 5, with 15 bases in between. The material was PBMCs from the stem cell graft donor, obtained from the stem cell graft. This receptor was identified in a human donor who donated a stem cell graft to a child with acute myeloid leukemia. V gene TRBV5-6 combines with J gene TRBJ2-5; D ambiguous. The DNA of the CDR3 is TGTGCCAGCAGCTTGTGGCTGACGGCGATGGAGACCCAGTACTTC. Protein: CASSLWLTAMETQYF.